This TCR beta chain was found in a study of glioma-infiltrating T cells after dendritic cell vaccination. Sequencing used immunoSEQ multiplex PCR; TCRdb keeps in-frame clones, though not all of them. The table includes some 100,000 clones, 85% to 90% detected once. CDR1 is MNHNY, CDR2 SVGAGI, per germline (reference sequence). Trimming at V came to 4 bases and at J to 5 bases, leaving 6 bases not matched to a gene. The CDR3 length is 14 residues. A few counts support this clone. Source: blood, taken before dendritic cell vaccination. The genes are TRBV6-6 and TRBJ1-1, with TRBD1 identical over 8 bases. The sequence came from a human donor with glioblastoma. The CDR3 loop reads CASSSIRGRTEAFF. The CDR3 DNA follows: TGTGCCAGCAGTTCGATCAGGGGGCGAACTGAAGCTTTCTTT.